This T cell receptor beta chain was identified in a study of blood T cell repertoires in COVID-19 (dated by TCRdb to 2019 to 2021). A note on the overall study: Samples from collaborators originated in the United States, Italy and Spain and spanned both the acute and convalescent phases of COVID-19. Samples came from the ongoing ImmuneRACE study (first 160 participants) plus 1,254 subjects from 6 global collaborators. The prospective study material was composed of cDNA or gDNA derived from T cells, B-cell-depleted T cells, or PBMCs. A de-identified subject ID, COVID-19 status, age in years and sex were almost always included in the sample metadata. Where HLA class I and class II types were available, the types were taken from metadata supplied by the sample provider, not from assay-based typing. The repertoires were released in a freely available public database intended as a resource for research on the immune response to SARS-CoV-2. The dataset comprised deeply sampled blood TCRbeta repertoires from subjects exposed to, actively infected with, or recovered from COVID-19. Summary of the overall study and its limitations: How much clinical and demographic metadata was included differed by source and by participant, and the metadata was provided uncurated.

Another Seattle source contributed samples from volunteer blood donors who had recovered from COVID-19. The collaborating institutions used their own protocols to collect whole blood in K2EDTA tubes. For TCRbeta analysis, collaborator samples were shipped as frozen whole blood, as isolated PBMCs, or as DNA extracted from either sample type. TCRbeta CDR3 regions were amplified from genomic DNA by means of the immunoSEQ Assay, a bias-controlled multiplex PCR. Per the source publication's procedure: Within the assay, amplification of reference gene primers was used to estimate how many nucleated cells each sample contained. Sequence reads were collapsed and filtered to measure the absolute abundance of every unique TCRbeta CDR3 rearrangement. For each sample, productive Simpson clonality was calculated as the square root of Simpson's diversity index over productive rearrangements. TCRdb obtained this table from immuneACCESS and retained in-frame rearrangements with V and J assigned. These tables miss some clones; where compared with another copy, unresolved V genes account for less than half of the shortfall, and the remainder is unexplained. The DNA was the basis for D and trimming; V, J and clone size are from that table. This sample has about 300,000 clones in its table, and about 80% of those were observed once. 8% to 9.5% of the sample is taken by the ten largest.

Deletion took 7 bases off V and 1 base off J, with a span of 14 bases between the germline ends. Based on the germline V gene (reference sequence), the CDR1 and CDR2 sequences are LNHDA and SQIVND. The CDR3 runs 15 amino acids, cysteine and phenylalanine included. The entry retains the CDR3 DNA only, 45 bases that are in frame from base 1. Concerning this clone: The antigen it binds to is not known. Base qualities are not recorded, but no much larger clone differs from it by a single base.

This receptor was obtained from a woman aged 45-65 years who had recovered from COVID-19. This receptor chain uses TRBV19 and TRBJ2-1; the D gene is not confidently resolved. Sequenced input: peripheral blood. The DNA reads as follows: TGTGCCAGTAAAGATGGTGCGGTTTCCTACAATGAGCAGTTCTTC. It encodes CASKDGAVSYNEQFF.